The 6 T cell receptor beta chains below come from one sample, sequenced in a study of T-cell reconstitution after alpha-beta-depleted transplantation in children. TCRbeta library preparation incorporated unique molecular identifiers. Via MiXCR, TCRdb re-called the PCR reads, giving one row per CDR3 protein. This table holds some 520,000 distinct CDR3 sequences, 32% found once. The starting material was PBMCs from the stem cell graft donor, obtained from the stem cell graft. All receptors derive from a human donor who donated a stem cell graft to a child with aplastic anemia.

This clonotype was found a few times. The chain has TRBV7-9 and TRBJ1-2, with D possibly matching TRBD1 (5 bases). The V gene lost 7 bases and the J gene lost 4 bases, with 13 bases spanning the gap. The germline V gene encodes CDR1 SEHNR and CDR2 FQNEAQ (reference sequence). This CDR3 contains 13 residues. As DNA, the CDR3 is TGTGCCAGCAACATAACAGGACTCTATGGCTACACCTTC. It is translated as CASNITGLYGYTF. Variable domain in full (rest from reference TRBV7-9 and TRBJ1-2): DTGVSQNPRHKITKRGQNVTFRCDPISEHNRLYWYRQTLGQGPEFLTYFQNEAQLEKSRLLSDRFSAERPKGSFSTLEIQRTEQGDSAMYLCASNITGLYGYTFGSGTRLTVV.

There are a few counts of this clonotype. This sequence joins TRBV20-1 and TRBJ2-7; the match to TRBD2 covers 7 bases. V dropped 3 bases and J dropped 6; count of bases not matched to a gene: 5. Looked up from germline, CDR1 is DFQATT and CDR2 is SNEGSKA (reference sequence). This CDR3 region has 12 residues. The chain's CDR3 is CSASLAVSEQYF. The CDR3 DNA reads as TGCAGTGCTAGCCTAGCGGTAAGCGAGCAGTACTTC.

This rearrangement joins TRBV24-1 to TRBJ1-5; no firm D call. Trimming took off 6 bases at V and 1 base at J, with 3 bases between the two ends. The CDR3 loop spans 12 amino acids. Germline V gene lookup returns CDR1 KGHDR and CDR2 SFDVKD. The CDR3 bases are TGTGCCACCAGTAACAGCAATCAGCCCCAGCATTTT. Translation: CATSNSNQPQHF.

Regarding this clonotype: The junction departs from germline at one end; a sequencing error may be responsible. CDR3 residues: CARSLDQGAGYGYTF. In DNA form, the CDR3 reads TGCGCCAGAAGCTTGGATCAGGGGGCCGGGTATGGCTACACCTTC. The chain is built from TRBV5-1 and TRBJ1-2; 8 bases are a match to TRBD1. This CDR3 has 15 residues. Germline values: CDR1 SGHRS, CDR2 YFSETQ.

The chain joins TRBV27 to TRBJ1-2; 9 bases fit TRBD1. Germline CDR1 MNHEY, CDR2 SMNVEV (reference sequence). The CDR3 is 16 residues long. V lost 6 bases to trimming and J lost 2 bases; unmatched junction nucleotides: 10. The CDR3 here is CASSLVGDRVNYGYTF. CDR3 bases: TGTGCCAGCAGCTTGGTGGGGGACAGGGTGAACTATGGCTACACCTTC.

This clonotype was picked up a small number of times. A junction end diverges from the germline sequence, so it may reflect a read error. The V and J genes are TRBV6-5 and TRBJ2-2; D is unresolved. The CDR3 length is 16 residues. Germline V gives CDR1 MNHEY, CDR2 SVGAGI. The CDR3 sequence is CASSYRRQQNAGELFF. CDR3 nucleotide sequence: TGTGCCAGCAGTTACCGGCGGCAGCAGAACGCCGGGGAGCTGTTTTTT.